These 4 T cell receptor beta chains came from one sample sequenced in a study of T cells in Graves' hyperthyroidism and ophthalmopathy. There were TCR beta CDR3 regions amplified from RNA transcripts. First-round RT-PCR of the TCR CDR3 relied on the HTBI primer set. TCRdb reanalysed the multiplex PCR reads using MiXCR and keeps one entry per CDR3 protein. The sample shows about 300,000 distinct CDR3 sequences, roughly a fifth of them seen only once. Sequencing input: blood. Every receptor here comes from a man aged 45-60 years with Graves' ophthalmopathy.

This clonotype occurred many times. This sequence joins TRBV11-3 and TRBJ2-1; D is tentatively TRBD1 or TRBD2 (5 bases each). The CDR3 has 16 residues. V lost 4 bases and J 5 bases, leaving 18 bases between the germline ends. Per the germline V gene, CDR1 is SGHNT and CDR2 is YENEEA. The CDR3 is CASSSRSGTVNNEQFF. The CDR3 coding sequence is TGTGCCAGCAGCTCCCGTTCAGGGACGGTCAACAATGAGCAGTTCTTC.

This clonotype has a handful of counts. The chain combines TRBV9 with TRBJ2-3, with D maybe TRBD1 (7 bases). Germline CDR1 SGDLS, CDR2 YYNGEE. Trimming removed 2 bases at V and 6 bases at J, with 22 bases between. The CDR3 is 17 amino acids. The CDR3 loop reads CASSVERGAGGGDTQYF. DNA for the CDR3: TGTGCCAGCAGCGTCGAGAGGGGGGCAGGGGGTGGGGATACGCAGTATTTT.

The chain links TRBV7-2 to TRBJ2-7; 12 bases match TRBD2. J gave up 6 bases and V 1 base, and 7 bases lay outside the gene matches. The CDR3 contains 16 residues. CDR1 is SGHTA and CDR2 is FQGNSA in the germline V gene. The CDR3 loop is CASSLGTSGTSGEQYF. The CDR3 DNA follows: TGTGCCAGCAGCTTAGGGACTAGCGGGACTTCAGGCGAGCAGTACTTC. The full variable domain, with the rest looked up from reference TRBV7-2 and TRBJ2-7, is GAGVSQSPSNKVTEKGKDVELRCDPISGHTALYWYRQSLGQGLEFLIYFQGNSAPDKSGLPSDRFSAERTGGSVSTLTIQRTQQEDSAVYLCASSLGTSGTSGEQYFGPGTRLTVT.

The rearrangement joins TRBV20-1 to TRBJ1-2; D is unresolved. The germline V gene has CDR1 DFQATT and CDR2 SNEGSKA (reference sequence). V gave up 2 bases and J gave up 6 bases, with 7 bases separating them. The CDR3 consists of 11 residues. The CDR3 sequence: CSARFENGYTF. The DNA of the CDR3 is TGCAGTGCTAGATTCGAGAATGGCTACACCTTC.